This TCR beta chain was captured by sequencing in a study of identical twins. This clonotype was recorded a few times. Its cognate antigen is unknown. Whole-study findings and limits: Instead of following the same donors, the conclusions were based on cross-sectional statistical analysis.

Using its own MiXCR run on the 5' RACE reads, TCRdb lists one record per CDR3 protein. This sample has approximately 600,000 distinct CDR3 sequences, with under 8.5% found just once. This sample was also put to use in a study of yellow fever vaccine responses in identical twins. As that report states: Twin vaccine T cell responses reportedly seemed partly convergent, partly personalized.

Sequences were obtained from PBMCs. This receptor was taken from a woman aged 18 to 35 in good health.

The DNA of the CDR3 is TGTGCCAGCAGCGGACAGGGATTCAATGAGCAGTTCTTC. As protein: CASSGQGFNEQFF. The chain joins TRBV7-9 to TRBJ2-1, with TRBD1 matching over 8 bases. The CDR3 has 13 amino acids. V trimming: 5 bases; J trimming: 6 bases; junction bases outside the gene matches: 3. Germline loops: CDR1 SEHNR, CDR2 FQNEAQ (reference sequence).